This T cell receptor beta chain was retrieved from a study of T cell repertoires in cytomegalovirus infection (dated by TCRdb to between 2017 and 2020). About the full investigation: The peptide stimulations were aimed at well-studied HLA-B-restricted epitopes as well as recently identified HLA-C-restricted CMV epitopes, whose presentation resists viral immunomodulation. The HLA type of each donor mattered for the analysis, because public TCR beta signatures pointed to carriage of CMV infection along with the matching HLA type. Findings and caveats that apply to the study as a whole: The ex vivo response was dominated by HLA-C-restricted CMV-specific TCR beta clonotypes, which also provided the single most frequent clonotype in two of eight donors. Carriers of CMV infection plus the relevant HLA type were discriminated by the cumulative frequency of public TCR beta family members in the study cohort and in an independent 352-donor cohort.

Compared with germline, V lacks 7 bases and J lacks 3 bases; bases without a gene match: 5. CDR1 is given as LNHDA and CDR2 as SQIVND, both from the germline V gene (reference sequence). Including the terminal cysteine and valine, the CDR3 comprises 15 residues. CDR3 DNA only is kept here, 45 bases in frame from base 1. The treatment or condition tag for this specimen amounts to: in vitro stimulation with specific CMV peptide epitopes to enrich CMV-specific T cells. This clonotype was counted once. The target of this receptor is not known. No much larger clone is present one base from it, and per-base qualities are unavailable. Just one read gives weak support. Sequencer: Illumina HiSeq 1500. TCRdb reworked the public reads: Q25 trimming with fastp, MiXCR clone assembly, productive beta chains retained. Entries that share a CDR3 protein sequence are merged under the most common genes and DNA. Across this sample there are about 400,000 distinct CDR3 sequences, with about 35% seen only once. The top ten clones comprise about 14% of the sample.

Rearrangement joined TRBV19 to TRBJ2-7, and 14 bases in between align with TRBD2. This TCR was recovered from a human donor in good health (CMV status not recorded). Some clones in this sample may be carry-over from other donors' samples. The sequencing used cultured PBMCs, collected from culture after CMV antigen stimulation. The CDR3 region: CASNKGLAGVYEQYV. The nucleotide sequence reads TGTGCCAGTAATAAGGGACTAGCGGGAGTCTACGAGCAGTACGTC.